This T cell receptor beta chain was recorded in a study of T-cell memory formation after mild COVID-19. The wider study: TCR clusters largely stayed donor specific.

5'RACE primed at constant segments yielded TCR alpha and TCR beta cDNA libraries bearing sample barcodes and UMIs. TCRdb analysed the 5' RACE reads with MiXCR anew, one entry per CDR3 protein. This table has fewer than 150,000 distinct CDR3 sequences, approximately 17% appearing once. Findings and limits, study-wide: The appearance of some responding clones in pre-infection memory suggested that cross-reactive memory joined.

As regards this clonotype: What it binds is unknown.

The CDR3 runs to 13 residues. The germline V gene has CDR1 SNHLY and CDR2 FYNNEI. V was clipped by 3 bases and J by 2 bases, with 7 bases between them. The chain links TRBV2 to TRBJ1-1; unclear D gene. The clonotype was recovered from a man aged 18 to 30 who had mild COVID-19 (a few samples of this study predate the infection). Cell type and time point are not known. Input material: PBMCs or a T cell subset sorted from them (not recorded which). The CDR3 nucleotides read TGTGCCAGCAGTGAGGCACTAAACACTGAAGCTTTCTTT. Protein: CASSEALNTEAFF. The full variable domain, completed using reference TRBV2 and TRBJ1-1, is EPEVTQTPSHQVTQMGQEVILRCVPISNHLYFYWYRQILGQKVEFLVSFYNNEISEKSEIFDDQFSVERPDGSNFTLKIRSTKLEDSAMYFCASSEALNTEAFFGQGTRLTVV.